A selection of T cell receptor beta chains follows, all from one sample in a study of blood T cells in healthy people across ages. MiXCR, applied by TCRdb to the 5' RACE reads, yields one record per CDR3 protein. The data hold 700,000 to 950,000 distinct CDR3 sequences, with 55% to 70% observed a single time. What was sequenced was blood. These TCRs come from a man aged 30 to 39 in good health. The CDR3 runs from the conserved cysteine through the conserved F or W.

J gene	V gene	CDR3 protein
TRBJ2-3	TRBV7-3	CASSPHRGTGGDTQYF
TRBJ2-7	TRBV4-1	CASSQGKTDSYEQYF
TRBJ2-5	TRBV12-3/TRBV12-4	CASRRFVGETQYF
TRBJ1-4	TRBV7-9	CASSSNNAEKLFF
TRBJ2-1	TRBV7-9	CASSLDSGPPNKFF
TRBJ2-6	TRBV12-3/TRBV12-4	CASRGANVLTF
TRBJ2-3	TRBV4-1	CASSQEGEAPDTQYF
TRBJ1-4	TRBV7-9	CASSLENEKLFF
TRBJ2-4	TRBV27	CASREARMGGVEGGEQYF
TRBJ2-1	TRBV2	CASLGQGYGEQFF
TRBJ2-7	TRBV29-1	CSVEDFTDGEDQASYEQYF
TRBJ1-2	TRBV6-5	CASSYSTGGNYGYTF